Sequencing of this T cell receptor (beta chain) was carried out in a study of T-cell reconstitution after alpha-beta-depleted transplantation in children listed by TCRdb under 2016. Describing the broader study: T-cell immune reconstitution after TCRalphabeta/CD19-depleted allogeneic hematopoietic cell transplantation in children was quantitatively tracked in the study by means of TCR repertoire profiling.

To prepare the library, PCR was applied. TCRdb names Illumina HiSeq 2500 as the instrument used. Molecular barcoding was employed in the preparation of TCR libraries, with unique molecular identifiers being used to normalize TCRbeta repertoire quantification. TCRdb reran the public reads through fastp at Q25 and MiXCR, keeping productive beta chains. Under each unique CDR3 protein, matching rows form one entry showing the most common genes and DNA. In this sample the table shows hundreds of thousands of distinct CDR3 sequences, approximately 8% of which occur a single time. Jointly, the top ten make up roughly 6% of the sample. This clonotype was counted ten times or more. It has no known antigen specificity. No qualities accompany the bases; no much larger clone lies one base away. Sample treatment or condition, as interpreted from the label and publication: allogeneic hematopoietic cell transplantation with graft depleted of TCRalphabeta T cells and CD19 B cells. The transplant recipients were children given TCRalphabeta/CD19-depleted allogeneic hematopoietic cell grafts.

The junction carries 18 bases between V and J, which are trimmed by 7 bases and 2 bases respectively. The CDR3 has 16 amino acids, counting the end cysteine and phenylalanine. Only the CDR3 DNA stays, 48 bases, in frame from base 1. General study outcomes and caveats: The apparently early recovery of alphabetaT-cell counts about two months after transplant reportedly depended on only several hundred rapidly expanded clones that came from non-depleted graft cells. In some patients, the high TCRbeta diversity seen at day 60 was put down to recipient T cells and intrathymic progenitors that had survived conditioning. Over subsequent months, a decline in hyperexpanded clone frequencies was noted, and after one year, T-cell counts and TCRbeta diversity were mostly ascribed to newly produced T cells.

Rearrangement joined TRBV12-3 or TRBV12-4 to TRBJ2-1, with the D gene too uncertain to name. This clonotype was obtained from a male patient under 18 who had a stem cell transplant for acute lymphoblastic leukemia, so the T cells may come from the graft donor. Material: PBMCs, mostly from graft donor cells, obtained 180 days after TCRalphabeta/CD19-depleted stem cell transplant. Read as DNA, the sequence is TGTGCCAGCAATCCCGGGTCCTTCTGGGCCTACAATGAGCAGTTCTTC. Translation gives CASNPGSFWAYNEQFF.